These 6 T cell receptor beta chains were all obtained from the same sample, sequenced in a study of control samples from healthy donors and cancer patients. This table comes from immunoSEQ multiplex PCR, and its TCRdb copy is limited to in-frame clones, with some not included. This sample yields about 80,000 clones, of which approximately 90% are seen a single time; 5.7% belongs to the top ten. The specimen was blood. The receptors come from a woman aged 45-65 years in good health.

The chain employs TRBV19 and TRBJ2-1; either TRBD1 or TRBD2 may fit D (5 bases each). This CDR3 comprises 14 residues. Trimming removed 5 bases from V and 3 bases from J, with 11 bases in between. CDR1 is LNHDA, CDR2 SQIVND, per germline (reference sequence). The CDR3 spells CASSPRGLYNEQFF. DNA for the CDR3: TGTGCCAGTAGTCCGAGGGGCCTCTACAATGAGCAGTTCTTC.

In nucleotides, the CDR3 is TGTGCCAGCACCAGAAGGACTGAAGCTTTCTTT. This encodes CASTRRTEAFF. V is TRBV6-6 and J is TRBJ1-1; D remains ambiguous. CDR3 length equals 11 residues. In germline, CDR1 is MNHNY, CDR2 SVGAGI (reference sequence). Trimming left V 7 bases short and J 5 bases short, with 8 bases between.

The chain couples TRBV28 to TRBJ1-1; maybe TRBD1 (5 bases). Germline V gives CDR1 MDHEN, CDR2 SYDVKM. V lost 4 bases and J lost 4, with 16 bases in between. This CDR3 is 15 amino acids long. The CDR3 sequence: CASSSHGGAGTEAFF. The CDR3 DNA reads as TGTGCCAGCAGTTCCCATGGAGGGGCAGGCACTGAAGCTTTCTTT.

A single count supports this clone. The rearrangement uses TRBV5-6 and TRBJ1-1; 7 bases are shared with TRBD1. This CDR3 contains 14 residues. CDR1 SGHDT and CDR2 YYEEEE come from the germline V gene. V lost 1 base, J lost 3 bases, and 3 bases stayed unmatched. DNA for the CDR3: TGTGCCAGCAGCTTGTGGGGACAGCACACTGAAGCTTTCTTT. Amino acids: CASSLWGQHTEAFF.

The sample holds a few counts of this clone. This specimen includes other DNA sequences encoding the same CDR3. The rearrangement joins TRBV7-9 to TRBJ1-5; D ambiguous. Germline CDR1 is SEHNR and CDR2 is FQNEAQ (reference sequence). V lost 5 bases to trimming and J lost 7 bases, with 12 bases between them. The CDR3 is 13 amino acids. This chain's CDR3 is CASSLDENQPQHF. The CDR3, as DNA: TGTGCCAGCAGCCTGGACGAGAACCAGCCCCAGCATTTT.

Here the CDR3 reads CASRGTEAFF. The CDR3 DNA reads as TGTGCCAGCAGGGGTACTGAAGCTTTCTTT. The chain employs TRBV2 and TRBJ1-1; unclear D gene. The CDR3 has 10 amino acids. Looked up from germline, CDR1 is SNHLY and CDR2 is FYNNEI. V lost 6 bases to trimming and J lost 5 bases, with 4 bases between them.